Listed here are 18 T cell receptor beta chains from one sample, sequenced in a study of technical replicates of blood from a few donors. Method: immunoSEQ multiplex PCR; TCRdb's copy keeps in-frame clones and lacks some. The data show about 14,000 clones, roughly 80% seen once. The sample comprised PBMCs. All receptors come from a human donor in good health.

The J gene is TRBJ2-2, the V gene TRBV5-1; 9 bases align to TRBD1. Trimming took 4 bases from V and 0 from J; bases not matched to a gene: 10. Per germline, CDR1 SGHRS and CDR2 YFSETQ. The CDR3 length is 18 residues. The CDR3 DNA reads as TGCGCCAGCAGCCCGGGCCCTCGACAGGGGGCGAACACCGGGGAGCTGTTTTTT. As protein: CASSPGPRQGANTGELFF.

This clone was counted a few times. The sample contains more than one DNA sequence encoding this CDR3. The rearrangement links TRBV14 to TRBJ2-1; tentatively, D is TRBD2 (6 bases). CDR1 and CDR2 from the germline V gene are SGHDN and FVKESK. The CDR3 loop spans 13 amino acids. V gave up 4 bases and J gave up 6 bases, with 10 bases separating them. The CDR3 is CASSPGTSNEQFF. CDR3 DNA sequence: TGTGCCAGCAGCCCGGGGACTTCCAATGAGCAGTTCTTC.

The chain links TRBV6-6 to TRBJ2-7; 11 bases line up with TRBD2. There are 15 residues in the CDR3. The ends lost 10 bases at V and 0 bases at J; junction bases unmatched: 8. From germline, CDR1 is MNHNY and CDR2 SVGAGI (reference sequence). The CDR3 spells CATLAGTSGSYEQYF. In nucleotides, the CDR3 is TGTGCCACCCTCGCCGGGACTAGCGGCTCCTACGAGCAGTACTTC.

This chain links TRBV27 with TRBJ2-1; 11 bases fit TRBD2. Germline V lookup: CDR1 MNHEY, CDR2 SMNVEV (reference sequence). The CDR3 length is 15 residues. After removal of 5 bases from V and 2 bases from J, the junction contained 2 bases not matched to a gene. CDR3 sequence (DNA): TGTGCCAGCAGTCGTAGCGGGAGGGCCTACAATGAGCAGTTCTTC. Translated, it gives CASSRSGRAYNEQFF.

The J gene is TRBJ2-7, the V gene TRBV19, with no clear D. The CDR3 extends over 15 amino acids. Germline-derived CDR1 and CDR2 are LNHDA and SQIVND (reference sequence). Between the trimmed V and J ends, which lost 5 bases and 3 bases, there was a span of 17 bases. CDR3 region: CASSPTPLDDYEQYF. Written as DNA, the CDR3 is TGTGCCAGTAGTCCCACCCCCCTAGATGACTACGAGCAGTACTTC.

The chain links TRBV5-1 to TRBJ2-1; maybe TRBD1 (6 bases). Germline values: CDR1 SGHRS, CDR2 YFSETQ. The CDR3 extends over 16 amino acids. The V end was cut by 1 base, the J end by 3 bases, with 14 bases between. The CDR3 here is CASSLTGNSDYNEQFF. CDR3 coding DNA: TGCGCCAGCAGCTTGACAGGGAACAGTGACTACAATGAGCAGTTCTTC.

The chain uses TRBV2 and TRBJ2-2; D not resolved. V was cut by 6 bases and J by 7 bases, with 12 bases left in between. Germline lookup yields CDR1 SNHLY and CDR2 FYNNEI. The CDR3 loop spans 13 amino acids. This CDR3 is CASSQMFNGELFF. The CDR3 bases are TGTGCCAGCAGCCAGATGTTTAACGGGGAGCTGTTTTTT.

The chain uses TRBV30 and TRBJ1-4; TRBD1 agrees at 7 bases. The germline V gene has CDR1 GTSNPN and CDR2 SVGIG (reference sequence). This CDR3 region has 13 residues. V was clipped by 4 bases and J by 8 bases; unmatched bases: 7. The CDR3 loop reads CAWTIPGQEKLFF. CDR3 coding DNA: TGTGCCTGGACCATCCCGGGACAGGAAAAACTGTTTTTT.

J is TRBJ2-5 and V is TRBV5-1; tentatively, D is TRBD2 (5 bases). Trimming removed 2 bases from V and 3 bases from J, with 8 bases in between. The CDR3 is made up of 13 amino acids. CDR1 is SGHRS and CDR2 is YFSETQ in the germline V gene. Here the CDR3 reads CASSFSDKETQYF. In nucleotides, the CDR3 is TGCGCCAGCAGCTTTAGCGACAAAGAGACCCAGTACTTC.

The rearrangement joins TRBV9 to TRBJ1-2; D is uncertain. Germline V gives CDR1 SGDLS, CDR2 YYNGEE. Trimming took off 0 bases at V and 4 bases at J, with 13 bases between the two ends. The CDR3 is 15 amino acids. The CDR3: CASSVEARPGYGYTF. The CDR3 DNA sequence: TGTGCCAGCAGCGTAGAGGCCCGTCCAGGCTATGGCTACACCTTC.

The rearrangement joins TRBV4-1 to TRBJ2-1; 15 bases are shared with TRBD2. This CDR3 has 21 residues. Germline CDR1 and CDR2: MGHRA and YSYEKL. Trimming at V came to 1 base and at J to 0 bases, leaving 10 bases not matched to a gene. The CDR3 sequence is CASSQGGTSGRSGYSYNEQFF. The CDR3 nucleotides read TGCGCCAGCAGCCAAGGGGGGACTAGCGGGAGGTCGGGCTACTCCTACAATGAGCAGTTCTTC.

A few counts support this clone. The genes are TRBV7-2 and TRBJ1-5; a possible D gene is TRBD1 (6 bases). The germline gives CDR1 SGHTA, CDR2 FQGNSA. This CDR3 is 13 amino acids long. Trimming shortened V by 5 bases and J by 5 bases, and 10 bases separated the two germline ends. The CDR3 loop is CASSPDRHQPQHF. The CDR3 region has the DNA TGTGCCAGCAGCCCGGACAGACATCAGCCCCAGCATTTT.

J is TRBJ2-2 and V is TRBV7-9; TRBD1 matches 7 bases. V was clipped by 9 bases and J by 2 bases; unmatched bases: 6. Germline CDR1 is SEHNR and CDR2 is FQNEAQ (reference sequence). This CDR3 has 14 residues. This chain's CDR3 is CARTTGSNTGELFF. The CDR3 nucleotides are TGTGCCAGAACGACAGGGTCAAACACCGGGGAGCTGTTTTTT.

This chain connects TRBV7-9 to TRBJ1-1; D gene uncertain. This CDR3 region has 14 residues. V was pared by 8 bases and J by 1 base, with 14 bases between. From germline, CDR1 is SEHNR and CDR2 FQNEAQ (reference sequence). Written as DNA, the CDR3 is TGTGCCAGCGTCTGGTTGACATCGAACACTGAAGCTTTCTTT. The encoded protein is CASVWLTSNTEAFF.

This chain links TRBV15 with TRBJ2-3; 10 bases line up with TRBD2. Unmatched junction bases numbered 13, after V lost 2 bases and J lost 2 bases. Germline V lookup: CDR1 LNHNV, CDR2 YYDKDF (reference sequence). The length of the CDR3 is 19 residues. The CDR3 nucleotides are TGTGCCACCAGCAGACGATCGGGCGATAGCGGGAGGCCCACAGATACGCAGTATTTT. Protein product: CATSRRSGDSGRPTDTQYF.

CDR3 loop: CASSLEQSTTNEKLFF. The CDR3 bases are TGCGCCAGCAGCTTGGAACAGTCTACAACTAATGAAAAACTGTTTTTT. This chain links TRBV5-1 with TRBJ1-4; D is ambiguous. The length of the CDR3 is 16 residues. Per germline, CDR1 SGHRS and CDR2 YFSETQ. V dropped 0 bases and J dropped 0 bases, with 9 bases sitting between them.

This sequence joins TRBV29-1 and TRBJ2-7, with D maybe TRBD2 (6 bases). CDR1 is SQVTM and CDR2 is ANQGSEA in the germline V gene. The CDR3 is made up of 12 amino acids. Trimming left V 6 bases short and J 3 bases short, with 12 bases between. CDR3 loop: CSVGTDYYEQYF. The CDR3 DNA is TGCAGCGTCGGGACTGACTACTACGAGCAGTACTTC.

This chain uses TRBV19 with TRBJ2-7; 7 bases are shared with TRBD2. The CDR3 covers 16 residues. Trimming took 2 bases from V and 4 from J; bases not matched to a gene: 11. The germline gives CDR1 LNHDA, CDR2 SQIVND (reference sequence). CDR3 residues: CASSIPPGLVGYEQYF. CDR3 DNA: TGTGCCAGTAGTATACCCCCTGGACTAGTTGGGTACGAGCAGTACTTC.